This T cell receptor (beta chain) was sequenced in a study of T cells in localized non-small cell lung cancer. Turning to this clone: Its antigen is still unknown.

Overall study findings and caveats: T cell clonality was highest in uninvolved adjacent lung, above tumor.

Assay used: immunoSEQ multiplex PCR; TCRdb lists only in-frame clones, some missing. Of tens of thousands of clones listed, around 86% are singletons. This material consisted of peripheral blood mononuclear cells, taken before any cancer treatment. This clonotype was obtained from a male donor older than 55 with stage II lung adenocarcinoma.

The CDR3 bases are TGTGCCAGCAGATACCGGGCAGGGTATGGCTACACCTTC. Amino acid sequence: CASRYRAGYGYTF. The chain has TRBV2 and TRBJ1-2, with D perhaps matching TRBD1 (5 bases). Per germline, CDR1 SNHLY and CDR2 FYNNEI. The CDR3 contains 13 residues. Trimming removed 6 bases from V and 5 bases from J, with 13 bases in between.